These 7 T cell receptor beta chains came from one sample sequenced in a study of beta chain features in type 1 diabetes (dated by TCRdb to 2016 to 2019). Libraries were constructed by the immunoSEQ multiplex PCR assay. The entire isolated RNA was reverse transcribed using the High Capacity cDNA Reverse Transcription Kit, and thus expressed TCRB transcripts were sequenced. This is the immuneACCESS table as TCRdb keeps it, with only in-frame sequences that have V and J called. A part of the clones is gone; compared with another copy, unresolved V genes explain less than half, and the rest is unexplained. In all, the sample holds around 400,000 clones, and around 15% of those were seen once. The biggest ten clones account for about 0.019% of the sample. The sequenced sample was naive CD4+ T cells from blood. Reading the label with the study, this specimen's cell subset or site is: true naive CD4+ T cells. These receptors came from a woman aged 18-30 years in good health.

The chain joins TRBV27 to TRBJ1-2; TRBD1 agrees at 9 bases. The length of the CDR3 is 13 residues. Germline-derived CDR1 and CDR2 are MNHEY and SMNVEV (reference sequence). The V and J ends lost 6 bases and 6 bases, in that order; junction bases with no gene match: 5. CDR3 DNA sequence: TGTGCCAGCAGCCGAGACAGGGGGGATGGCTACACCTTC. This sequence encodes CASSRDRGDGYTF.

This sequence joins TRBV2 and TRBJ2-7; 13 nucleotides match TRBD2. Per germline, CDR1 SNHLY and CDR2 FYNNEI. V lost 5 bases, J lost 3 bases, and 4 bases stayed unmatched. There are 15 residues in the CDR3. Here the CDR3 reads CASSTRTSGSYEQYF. The CDR3 bases are TGTGCCAGCAGTACCAGGACTAGCGGGAGCTACGAGCAGTACTTC.

This clone was picked up a small number of times. The chain combines TRBV19 with TRBJ1-5, with D uncertain. Germline lookup yields CDR1 LNHDA and CDR2 SQIVND (reference sequence). Trimming took 2 bases from V and 4 from J, leaving 9 bases between them. The CDR3 runs 14 residues. The CDR3 region has the DNA TGTGCCAGTAGTATACGGAGCAAGAATCAGCCCCAGCATTTT. This gives the protein CASSIRSKNQPQHF.

There are a few counts of this clone. The chain is built from TRBV7-9 and TRBJ2-3, with D possibly matching TRBD2 (5 bases). Germline V gene sequence: CDR1 SEHNR, CDR2 FQNEAQ (reference sequence). The V end lost 5 bases, the J end lost 2 bases, and 8 bases lay between the germline ends. There are 13 residues in the CDR3. CDR3 sequence reads: CASSARDTDTQYF. The CDR3 bases are TGTGCCAGCAGCGCCCGGGACACAGATACGCAGTATTTT.

This chain uses TRBV19 with TRBJ2-1; 11 bases agree with TRBD2. The CDR3 sequence is 16 residues long. Germline CDR1 is LNHDA and CDR2 is SQIVND (reference sequence). V lost 5 bases, J lost 4 bases, and 7 bases stayed unmatched. The CDR3 protein is CASSELAGGTYNEQFF. The CDR3 region has the DNA TGTGCCAGTAGTGAGCTAGCGGGAGGTACGTACAATGAGCAGTTCTTC.

The chain uses TRBV11-1 and TRBJ2-1, with 15 nucleotides matching TRBD2. In germline, CDR1 is SGHAT, CDR2 FQDESV (reference sequence). J was trimmed by 4 bases and V by 4 bases; bases with no gene match: 5. The CDR3 is 17 residues long. CDR3 region: CASSSGLAGGPYNEQFF. DNA for the CDR3: TGTGCCAGCAGCTCAGGACTAGCGGGAGGGCCTTACAATGAGCAGTTCTTC. The whole variable domain, remainder taken from reference TRBV11-1 and TRBJ2-1, is EAEVAQSPRYKITEKSQAVAFWCDPISGHATLYWYRQILGQGPELLVQFQDESVVDDSQLPKDRFSAERLKGVDSTLKIQPAELGDSAMYLCASSSGLAGGPYNEQFFGPGTRLTVL.

This clone was counted only a few times. J is TRBJ2-5 and V is TRBV29-1, with 8 bases lining up with TRBD1. The CDR3 has 12 residues. V was clipped by 6 bases and J by 1 base; unmatched bases: 1. Germline assignment: CDR1 SQVTM and CDR2 ANQGSEA. This chain's CDR3 is CSVQGVQETQYF. The DNA of the CDR3 is TGCAGCGTACAGGGGGTCCAAGAGACCCAGTACTTC.